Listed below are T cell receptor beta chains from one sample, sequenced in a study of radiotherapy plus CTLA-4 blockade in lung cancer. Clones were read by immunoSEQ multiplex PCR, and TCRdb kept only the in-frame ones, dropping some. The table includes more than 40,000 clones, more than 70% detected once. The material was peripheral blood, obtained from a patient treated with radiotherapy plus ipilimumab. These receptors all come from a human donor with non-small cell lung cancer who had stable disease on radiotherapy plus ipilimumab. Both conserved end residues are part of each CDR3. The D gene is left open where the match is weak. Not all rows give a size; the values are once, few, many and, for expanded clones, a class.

CDR3 protein: CASSTELAGGPNEQFF
CDR3 DNA: TGTGCCAGTAGTACGGAACTAGCGGGGGGGCCCAATGAGCAGTTCTTC
V gene: TRBV19
D gene: TRBD2
J gene: TRBJ2-1
clone size: -

CDR3 protein: CASRARQGVTEAFF
CDR3 DNA: TGTGCCAGCAGAGCACGACAGGGGGTTACTGAAGCTTTCTTT
V gene: TRBV2
D gene: TRBD1
J gene: TRBJ1-1
clone size: -

CDR3 protein: CASSPAQYGYTF
CDR3 DNA: TGTGCCAGCAGTCCCGCCCAGTATGGCTACACCTTC
V gene: TRBV28
D gene: -
J gene: TRBJ1-2
clone size: -

CDR3 protein: CASSVGGQTYNEQFF
CDR3 DNA: TGTGCCAGCAGCGTAGGAGGACAGACCTACAATGAGCAGTTCTTC
V gene: TRBV9
D gene: -
J gene: TRBJ2-1
clone size: -

CDR3 protein: CASSSQPTDTQYF
CDR3 DNA: TGTGCCAGCAGCTCACAACCCACAGATACGCAGTATTTT
V gene: TRBV7-9
D gene: -
J gene: TRBJ2-3
clone size: -

CDR3 protein: CASSLARSASGNYEQYF
CDR3 DNA: TGTGCCAGCAGCTTAGCCCGTTCAGCTAGCGGAAACTACGAGCAGTACTTC
V gene: TRBV7-8
D gene: TRBD2
J gene: TRBJ2-7
clone size: -

CDR3 protein: CASSETGRRRVSEAFF
CDR3 DNA: TGTGCCAGTAGTGAGACAGGGAGGCGACGGGTGAGTGAAGCTTTCTTT
V gene: TRBV19
D gene: TRBD1
J gene: TRBJ1-1
clone size: -

CDR3 protein: CASSEEWTEAFF
CDR3 DNA: TGCGCCAGCAGTGAGGAGTGGACTGAAGCTTTCTTT
V gene: TRBV10-2
D gene: -
J gene: TRBJ1-1
clone size: -

CDR3 protein: CSVGHSNTEAFF
CDR3 DNA: TGCAGCGTGGGACACTCTAACACTGAAGCTTTCTTT
V gene: TRBV29-1
D gene: -
J gene: TRBJ1-1
clone size: -

CDR3 protein: CASSIGTGSEKLFF
CDR3 DNA: TGTGCCAGTAGTATAGGGACAGGGAGTGAAAAACTGTTTTTT
V gene: TRBV19
D gene: TRBD1
J gene: TRBJ1-4
clone size: medium-sized

CDR3 protein: CASSFLYRDRSPTSGNTIYF
CDR3 DNA: TGCGCCAGCAGCTTCCTATACCGGGACCGAAGTCCGACATCTGGAAACACCATATATTTT
V gene: TRBV5-1
D gene: -
J gene: TRBJ1-3
clone size: -

CDR3 protein: CASSSGGQPNTEAFF
CDR3 DNA: TGTGCCAGCAGCTCCGGCGGACAGCCGAACACTGAAGCTTTCTTT
V gene: TRBV7-2
D gene: -
J gene: TRBJ1-1
clone size: -

CDR3 protein: CASSLRFITEAFF
CDR3 DNA: TGTGCCAGCAGCTTAAGATTTATCACTGAAGCTTTCTTT
V gene: TRBV7-8
D gene: -
J gene: TRBJ1-1
clone size: -

CDR3 protein: CATSDEGSSQETQYF
CDR3 DNA: TGTGCCACCAGCGATGAGGGGAGTAGTCAAGAGACCCAGTACTTC
V gene: TRBV15
D gene: -
J gene: TRBJ2-5
clone size: -

CDR3 protein: CASRQGGVDTGELFF
CDR3 DNA: TGTGCCAGCAGACAAGGGGGCGTGGACACCGGGGAGCTGTTTTTT
V gene: TRBV28
D gene: TRBD1
J gene: TRBJ2-2
clone size: once

CDR3 protein: CASREGQNYGYTF
CDR3 DNA: TGCGCCAGCAGGGAAGGACAGAACTATGGCTACACCTTC
V gene: TRBV5-1
D gene: -
J gene: TRBJ1-2
clone size: -

CDR3 protein: CASRGGSEGEKLFF
CDR3 DNA: TGTGCCAGCAGGGGAGGCAGCGAAGGTGAAAAACTGTTTTTT
V gene: TRBV6-5
D gene: -
J gene: TRBJ1-4
clone size: -

CDR3 protein: CASRVPGRDRNSPLHF
CDR3 DNA: TGCGCCAGCAGGGTTCCCGGCAGGGACCGAAATTCACCCCTCCACTTT
V gene: TRBV5-1
D gene: -
J gene: TRBJ1-6
clone size: -

CDR3 protein: CASAYRTANSPLHF
CDR3 DNA: TGTGCCAGCGCCTACCGGACAGCTAATTCACCCCTCCACTTT
V gene: TRBV27
D gene: -
J gene: TRBJ1-6
clone size: -

CDR3 protein: CASSNYNSPLHF
CDR3 DNA: TGTGCCAGCTCAAATTATAATTCACCCCTCCACTTT
V gene: TRBV18
D gene: -
J gene: TRBJ1-6
clone size: -

CDR3 protein: CASRQGRGTSTTGELFF
CDR3 DNA: TGCGCCAGCAGACAGGGAAGGGGGACTAGCACCACCGGGGAGCTGTTTTTT
V gene: TRBV5-1
D gene: TRBD2
J gene: TRBJ2-2
clone size: few

CDR3 protein: CASSSPRREQGSGYTF
CDR3 DNA: TGTGCCAGCAGCTCCCCCCGTCGAGAACAGGGATCGGGCTACACCTTC
V gene: TRBV11-2
D gene: -
J gene: TRBJ1-2
clone size: few

CDR3 protein: CASSPSDRGSTEAFF
CDR3 DNA: TGTGCCAGCAGTCCCTCAGACAGGGGGAGCACTGAAGCTTTCTTT
V gene: TRBV28
D gene: TRBD1
J gene: TRBJ1-1
clone size: -

CDR3 protein: CASSLTQRYGYTF
CDR3 DNA: TGTGCCAGCAGCTTGACACAGCGCTATGGCTACACCTTC
V gene: TRBV5-7
D gene: -
J gene: TRBJ1-2
clone size: -

CDR3 protein: CASSLSLNTEAFF
CDR3 DNA: TGTGCCAGCAGCTTGAGTTTGAACACTGAAGCTTTCTTT
V gene: TRBV5-5
D gene: -
J gene: TRBJ1-1
clone size: once

CDR3 protein: CASSHRANTGELFF
CDR3 DNA: TGTGCCAGCAGCCACAGGGCAAACACCGGGGAGCTGTTTTTT
V gene: TRBV7-7
D gene: -
J gene: TRBJ2-2
clone size: -

CDR3 protein: CASGLPSPIQETQYF
CDR3 DNA: TGTGCTAGTGGTTTACCATCTCCCATTCAAGAGACCCAGTACTTC
V gene: TRBV12-5
D gene: -
J gene: TRBJ2-5
clone size: -

CDR3 protein: CASSPLRRQENSGNTIYF
CDR3 DNA: TGTGCCAGCTCACCACTTAGACGACAGGAGAACTCTGGAAACACCATATATTTT
V gene: TRBV18
D gene: -
J gene: TRBJ1-3
clone size: -

CDR3 protein: CASSIRQGQNQPQHF
CDR3 DNA: TGTGCCAGTAGTATACGGCAGGGACAGAATCAGCCCCAGCATTTT
V gene: TRBV19
D gene: TRBD1
J gene: TRBJ1-5
clone size: -

CDR3 protein: CASSLLGSAPYF
CDR3 DNA: TGTGCCAGCAGCTTACTAGGATCGGCGCCGTATTTT
V gene: TRBV7-9
D gene: -
J gene: TRBJ2-3
clone size: -

CDR3 protein: CASSDSPRVEETQYF
CDR3 DNA: TGTGCCAGCAGTGATTCCCCGAGGGTCGAAGAGACCCAGTACTTC
V gene: TRBV2
D gene: -
J gene: TRBJ2-5
clone size: -

CDR3 protein: CASVDRTGTSGYTF
CDR3 DNA: TGTGCCAGCGTAGATAGGACAGGGACTTCGGGCTACACCTTC
V gene: TRBV6-1
D gene: TRBD1
J gene: TRBJ1-2
clone size: -

CDR3 protein: CASSVTSGAYANQPQHF
CDR3 DNA: TGTGCCAGCAGCGTAACCTCAGGAGCCTATGCCAATCAGCCCCAGCATTTT
V gene: TRBV7-2
D gene: -
J gene: TRBJ1-5
clone size: once

CDR3 protein: CASSVDSTTNYGYTF
CDR3 DNA: TGTGCCAGCAGCGTAGACAGCACTACTAACTATGGCTACACCTTC
V gene: TRBV9
D gene: -
J gene: TRBJ1-2
clone size: -

CDR3 protein: CASSNHGSPALNEQFF
CDR3 DNA: TGTGCCAGTAGTAACCACGGGTCACCCGCGCTCAATGAGCAGTTCTTC
V gene: TRBV19
D gene: -
J gene: TRBJ2-1
clone size: few

CDR3 protein: CASRGGRTLHGYTF
CDR3 DNA: TGTGCCAGCAGAGGCGGCAGAACCCTACATGGCTACACCTTC
V gene: TRBV28
D gene: -
J gene: TRBJ1-2
clone size: -

CDR3 protein: CASSLMMNTEAFF
CDR3 DNA: TGTGCCAGCAGCTTAATGATGAACACTGAAGCTTTCTTT
V gene: TRBV5-4
D gene: -
J gene: TRBJ1-1
clone size: -

CDR3 protein: CASKDRGGHQQYF
CDR3 DNA: TGTGCCAGCAAAGACCGTGGAGGGCACCAGCAGTACTTC
V gene: TRBV6-5
D gene: -
J gene: TRBJ2-7
clone size: once

CDR3 protein: CASSPRRSGANVLTF
CDR3 DNA: TGTGCCAGCAGCCCAAGGCGCTCTGGGGCCAACGTCCTGACTTTC
V gene: TRBV7-2
D gene: -
J gene: TRBJ2-6
clone size: -

CDR3 protein: CASSLGEGAKNIQYF
CDR3 DNA: TGTGCCAGCAGCTTAGGGGAAGGGGCCAAAAACATTCAGTACTTC
V gene: TRBV11-2
D gene: -
J gene: TRBJ2-4
clone size: once

CDR3 protein: CASSESTLRGTQYF
CDR3 DNA: TGTGCCAGCAGCGAAAGTACACTCAGGGGCACGCAGTATTTT
V gene: TRBV9
D gene: -
J gene: TRBJ2-3
clone size: -

CDR3 protein: CASSIQAPSYNEQFF
CDR3 DNA: TGCGCCAGCAGCATTCAAGCCCCCTCCTACAATGAGCAGTTCTTC
V gene: TRBV5-1
D gene: -
J gene: TRBJ2-1
clone size: -

CDR3 protein: CASSLTPTFIGGYTF
CDR3 DNA: TGTGCCAGCAGTTTAACCCCAACATTTATCGGCGGCTACACCTTC
V gene: TRBV27
D gene: -
J gene: TRBJ1-2
clone size: -

CDR3 protein: CAIKRDTTNEKLFF
CDR3 DNA: TGTGCCATCAAAAGAGACACAACTAATGAAAAACTGTTTTTT
V gene: TRBV10-3
D gene: -
J gene: TRBJ1-4
clone size: -

CDR3 protein: CASSPLLDRAHEQYF
CDR3 DNA: TGTGCCAGCAGCCCCCTTCTTGACAGGGCCCACGAGCAGTACTTC
V gene: TRBV11-2
D gene: TRBD1
J gene: TRBJ2-7
clone size: -